This passage covers 17 T cell receptor beta chains from one sample sequenced in a study of cytomegalovirus exposure and HLA in healthy donors. PCR involved 60 Vbeta and 13 Jbeta primers. Here immunoSEQ multiplex PCR was the method, and the copy in TCRdb shows in-frame clones only, minus some. This sample yields around 110,000 clones, of which 65% to 90% are seen a single time; roughly 3.9% belongs to the top ten. Input material: PBMCs. These receptors all come from a woman aged 25 to 39 in good health and CMV-seronegative.

The chain links TRBV28 to TRBJ2-7; TRBD2 agrees at 7 bases. This CDR3 is 15 amino acids long. The germline CDR1 and CDR2 sequences are MDHEN and SYDVKM. Unmatched junction bases numbered 7, after V lost 3 bases and J lost 2 bases. CDR3 amino acids: CASSFPGRGAYEQYF. The CDR3 bases are TGTGCCAGCAGTTTCCCGGGTCGGGGGGCCTACGAGCAGTACTTC.

The chain links TRBV19 to TRBJ1-5; unclear D gene. CDR3 length equals 15 residues. V lost 7 bases and J 6 bases, leaving 19 bases between the germline ends. CDR1 is LNHDA and CDR2 is SQIVND in the germline V gene (reference sequence). The CDR3 sequence is CASTGGGRGTQPQHF. The CDR3 nucleotides are TGTGCCAGTACCGGAGGTGGAAGAGGCACTCAGCCCCAGCATTTT.

This chain links TRBV19 with TRBJ2-3; D gene uncertain. The CDR3 spans 13 residues. V shed 4 bases and J shed 3 bases, with 8 bases lying between them. Germline V gives CDR1 LNHDA, CDR2 SQIVND (reference sequence). CDR3 residues: CASSRRGTDTQYF. In DNA form, the CDR3 reads TGTGCCAGTAGTAGAAGAGGAACAGATACGCAGTATTTT.

The chain's CDR3 is CASSVGQGFSYEQYF. The CDR3 DNA reads as TGTGCCAGCAGCGTGGGCCAGGGGTTCTCCTACGAGCAGTACTTC. The V and J genes are TRBV9 and TRBJ2-5, with a tentative D call TRBD1 (6 bases). The J call may be incorrect, as the DNA end agrees better with TRBJ2-7. The CDR3 is 15 residues long. Germline V CDR1 and CDR2: SGDLS, YYNGEE.

This chain uses TRBV5-1 with TRBJ2-7; 8 bases map to TRBD1. Germline CDR1 SGHRS, CDR2 YFSETQ. This CDR3 is 13 amino acids long. The ends lost 4 bases at V and 3 bases at J; junction bases unmatched: 3. CDR3 loop: CASSKQGGYEQYF. Here the CDR3 DNA reads TGCGCCAGCAGCAAACAGGGGGGCTACGAGCAGTACTTC.

This chain uses TRBV28 with TRBJ2-6; D remains ambiguous. This CDR3 region has 18 residues. With 6 bases removed from V and 1 base from J, the gap between germline ends came to 19 bases. Germline assignment: CDR1 MDHEN and CDR2 SYDVKM. The CDR3 sequence is CASRTFQVVSSGANVLTF. Written as DNA, the CDR3 is TGTGCCAGCAGGACCTTCCAGGTAGTATCTTCTGGGGCCAACGTCCTGACTTTC.

The V and J genes are TRBV28 and TRBJ2-5, with D possibly being TRBD1 (6 bases). Germline CDR1 reads MDHEN; CDR2 reads SYDVKM. Trimming removed 6 bases from V and 1 base from J, with 12 bases in between. This CDR3 region has 14 residues. CDR3 protein: CASRLIQGQETQYF. CDR3 bases: TGTGCCAGCAGGTTGATACAGGGCCAAGAGACCCAGTACTTC.

This clone was detected only once. V usage is TRBV7-2 and J usage is TRBJ2-1; D is perhaps TRBD2 (6 bases). The V and J ends lost 4 bases and 0 bases respectively, with 19 bases between them. CDR3 size: 18 residues. Germline V gene data show CDR1 as SGHTA and CDR2 as FQGNSA. This CDR3 reads CASSSPHGGMSSYNEQFF. The CDR3 coding sequence is TGTGCCAGCAGCTCCCCCCATGGCGGGATGAGCTCCTACAATGAGCAGTTCTTC.

About this clone itself: Mismatch with germline at one junction end may stem from a read error. This chain links TRBV7-9 with TRBJ2-7; D perhaps matches TRBD2 (6 bases). Looked up from germline, CDR1 is SEHNR and CDR2 is FQNEAQ (reference sequence). The CDR3 totals 12 residues. DNA of the CDR3: TGTTCCAGCAGGGCGGGGCAGAATGAGCAGTACTTC. Translation gives CSSRAGQNEQYF. Combining the CDR3 with reference TRBV7-9 and TRBJ2-7 gives the whole variable domain DTGVSQNPRHKITKRGQNVTFRCDPISEHNRLYWYRQTLGQGPEFLTYFQNEAQLEKSRLLSDRFSAERPKGSFSTLEIQRTEQGDSAMYLCSSRAGQNEQYFGPGTRLTVT.

This clone occurred once. The rearrangement joins TRBV28 to TRBJ2-1, with D uncertain. Trimming removed 5 bases at V and 1 base at J, with 9 bases between. This CDR3 spans 14 amino acids. Germline CDR1 MDHEN, CDR2 SYDVKM. CDR3 DNA sequence: TGTGCCAGCAGTGTGTCTCCTTCCTACAATGAGCAGTTCTTC. Residues: CASSVSPSYNEQFF.

The gene calls are TRBV10-2 and TRBJ1-5; D not resolved. The CDR3 has 14 amino acids. Germline V gene data show CDR1 as WSHSY and CDR2 as SAAADI. The ends were cut back, 7 bases at V and 7 bases at J, with 17 bases in the middle. DNA of the CDR3: TGCGCCAGCACCTCAGTCGAAGGAGTCCAGCCCCAGCATTTT. This codes for CASTSVEGVQPQHF.

The chain combines TRBV5-1 with TRBJ2-4; the match to TRBD1 covers 10 bases. V was pared by 0 bases and J by 6 bases, with 9 bases of the junction left unmatched. Germline CDR1 and CDR2: SGHRS and YFSETQ. The CDR3 spans 17 residues. CDR3 sequence (DNA): TGCGCCAGCAGCTTGGCCCCGGGACAGGGGCCCTTAAACATTCAGTACTTC. Its translation is CASSLAPGQGPLNIQYF.

The gene calls are TRBV18 and TRBJ2-5; 8 nucleotides match TRBD1. With V trimmed by 6 bases and J by 0 bases, 15 bases remained unmatched. The CDR3 totals 18 residues. Germline values: CDR1 KGHSH, CDR2 LQKENI. The chain's CDR3 is CASSPGTGRGPYQETQYF. The CDR3 nucleotides read TGTGCCAGCTCGCCCGGGACAGGCCGGGGGCCCTACCAAGAGACCCAGTACTTC.

The rearrangement uses TRBV19 and TRBJ2-3; the match to TRBD2 covers 7 bases. This CDR3 spans 14 amino acids. Germline assignment: CDR1 LNHDA and CDR2 SQIVND (reference sequence). Trimming at V came to 6 bases and at J to 1 base, leaving 4 bases not matched to a gene. The CDR3: CASRARGGTDTQYF. The DNA for the CDR3 is TGTGCCAGTAGGGCCCGGGGGGGCACAGATACGCAGTATTTT.

The chain employs TRBV5-1 and TRBJ2-7, with 10 bases that match TRBD2. Per the germline V gene, CDR1 is SGHRS and CDR2 is YFSETQ. Germline trimming cut 6 bases from V and 1 base from J; bases unmatched to any gene: 7. CDR3 length equals 15 residues. The CDR3 nucleotides read TGCGCCAGCAAACTAGCGGGACCAACTTCCTACGAGCAGTACTTC. Protein product: CASKLAGPTSYEQYF.

The chain recombines TRBV2 with TRBJ1-5; perhaps TRBD1 as D (6 bases). Trimming shortened V by 5 bases and J by 9 bases, and 14 bases separated the two germline ends. The germline V gene encodes CDR1 SNHLY and CDR2 FYNNEI. The CDR3 sequence is 13 residues long. CDR3 protein: CASSHRVERPQHF. DNA of the CDR3: TGTGCCAGCAGTCACAGGGTAGAGAGGCCCCAGCATTTT. The full variable domain, completed using reference TRBV2 and TRBJ1-5, is EPEVTQTPSHQVTQMGQEVILRCVPISNHLYFYWYRQILGQKVEFLVSFYNNEISEKSEIFDDQFSVERPDGSNFTLKIRSTKLEDSAMYFCASSHRVERPQHFGDGTRLSIL.

The chain carries TRBV9 and TRBJ2-1, with 9 positions matching TRBD2. After removal of 4 bases from V and 5 bases from J, the junction contained 7 bases not matched to a gene. CDR1 is SGDLS, CDR2 YYNGEE, per germline. This CDR3 spans 15 amino acids. The CDR3 nucleotides read TGTGCCAGCAGCCCACCGGCGGGAGGGGACAATGAGCAGTTCTTC. Translating it yields CASSPPAGGDNEQFF.